Each of the 18 T cell receptor beta chains below was sequenced from the same sample in a study of blood T cell repertoires in COVID-19. The repertoire was sequenced with immunoSEQ multiplex PCR; TCRdb's copy has only in-frame clones and lacks some. Among roughly 290,000 clones listed, around 86% were seen once. The sequenced sample consisted of PBMCs or T cells enriched from blood (not recorded which). The receptors come from a woman in her thirties or forties who had recovered from COVID-19.

This chain links TRBV6-5 with TRBJ1-2; TRBD1 aligns across 8 bases. V lost 7 bases to trimming and J lost 1 base; unmatched junction nucleotides: 5. Germline lookup yields CDR1 MNHEY and CDR2 SVGAGI. CDR3 length: 14 residues. Here the CDR3 DNA reads TGTGCCAGCATCCCAGGGGGCCGTAACTATGGCTACACCTTC. Translation: CASIPGGRNYGYTF.

The chain combines TRBV29-1 with TRBJ1-1; D not certain. The CDR3 runs to 18 residues. Germline values: CDR1 SQVTM, CDR2 ANQGSEA. V lost 4 bases and J lost 0, with 24 bases in between. The CDR3 is CSVAKFIEERVMNTEAFF. CDR3 DNA: TGCAGCGTTGCCAAGTTCATTGAGGAGCGAGTTATGAACACTGAAGCTTTCTTT.

This CDR3 is CASSKEVGGRSYEQYF. Here the CDR3 DNA reads TGTGCCAGCAGCAAAGAGGTGGGCGGGAGGTCCTACGAGCAGTACTTC. V gene TRBV21-1 combines with J gene TRBJ2-7; the DNA was not compared with TRBD2, the D call given in the table. TRBV21-1 is noted as a pseudogene. The CDR3 is 16 residues long.

V and J are TRBV5-5 and TRBJ1-4; TRBD1 agrees at 7 bases. CDR3 length: 18 amino acids. Germline loops: CDR1 SGHKS, CDR2 YYEKEE (reference sequence). The V segment lost 1 base and the J segment 0 bases; nucleotides outside the gene matches: 9. The CDR3 here is CASSLRQGGLATNEKLFF. The CDR3 bases are TGTGCCAGCAGCTTGCGCCAGGGGGGTCTTGCAACTAATGAAAAACTGTTTTTT.

The chain links TRBV7-3 to TRBJ2-3; D gene uncertain. The V end lost 1 base, the J end lost 0 bases, and 8 bases lay between the germline ends. Germline V gives CDR1 SGHTA, CDR2 FQGTGA. The CDR3 covers 15 residues. The CDR3 sequence: CASSLSVQSTDTQYF. CDR3 sequence (DNA): TGTGCCAGCAGCTTAAGTGTACAGAGCACAGATACGCAGTATTTT.

The CDR3, as DNA: TGTGCCAGCAGCGCGGGGGGTGAGCAGTTCTTC. Translating gives CASSAGGEQFF. This sequence joins TRBV13 and TRBJ2-1; 8 bases are a match to TRBD2. CDR1 and CDR2 (germline): PRHDT, FYEKMQ (reference sequence). The CDR3 length is 11 residues. With V trimmed by 5 bases and J by 9 bases, 0 bases remained unmatched. Variable domain in full (rest from reference TRBV13 and TRBJ2-1): AAGVIQSPRHLIKEKRETATLKCYPIPRHDTVYWYQQGPGQDPQFLISFYEKMQSDKGSIPDRFSAQQFSDYHSELNMSSLELGDSALYFCASSAGGEQFFGPGTRLTVL.

V and J are TRBV27 and TRBJ1-2; TRBD1 matches 9 bases. Germline lookup yields CDR1 MNHEY and CDR2 SMNVEV (reference sequence). The V gene end was trimmed by 8 bases and the J gene end by 3 bases; junction bases not matched to a gene: 7. The CDR3 runs to 14 residues. For the CDR3, the DNA is TGTGCCAGCCGATACCGGACAGGGGACTATGGCTACACCTTC. It encodes CASRYRTGDYGYTF.

The V and J genes are TRBV3-1 (or the pseudogene TRBV3-2) and TRBJ2-5, with 8 bases fitting TRBD2. V was pared by 4 bases and J by 2 bases, with 12 bases of the junction left unmatched. In germline, CDR1 is LGHDT, CDR2 YNNKEL (reference sequence). The CDR3 is 17 amino acids. CDR3 sequence reads: CASSLRGGGTSQETQYF. CDR3 DNA: TGTGCCAGCAGCCTAAGGGGAGGGGGGACTAGTCAAGAGACCCAGTACTTC.

V is TRBV19 and J is TRBJ1-5; TRBD1 aligns across 7 bases. The ends lost 4 bases at V and 9 bases at J; junction bases unmatched: 3. CDR3 length: 12 residues. Germline V gene sequence: CDR1 LNHDA, CDR2 SQIVND (reference sequence). The CDR3 here is CASSTRDRPQHF. CDR3 nucleotides: TGTGCCAGTAGTACAAGGGACAGGCCCCAGCATTTT.

This chain uses TRBV9 with TRBJ1-4; 8 bases map to TRBD1. Germline-derived CDR1 and CDR2 are SGDLS and YYNGEE. CDR3 length: 15 residues. The ends lost 4 bases at V and 3 bases at J; junction bases unmatched: 5. The CDR3 DNA sequence: TGTGCCAGCAGCTTTGACAGGGGTCCTAATGAAAAACTGTTTTTT. It translates to CASSFDRGPNEKLFF.

The chain recombines TRBV11-3 with TRBJ2-7, with TRBD2 as a possible D gene (7 bases). Germline assignment: CDR1 SGHNT and CDR2 YENEEA. The CDR3 has 13 amino acids. Deletions cut 6 bases from V and 6 bases from J, with 15 bases between. The CDR3 DNA follows: TGTGCCAGCAGTTCAAGAGGGGGGGCCGAGCAGTACTTC. The encoded protein is CASSSRGGAEQYF.

This clone was seen at least ten times. This chain connects TRBV2 to TRBJ2-1; D remains unclear. The CDR3 has 11 residues. V was trimmed by 6 bases and J by 4 bases, leaving 4 bases between them. The germline V gene encodes CDR1 SNHLY and CDR2 FYNNEI. CDR3 bases: TGTGCCAGCAGACTTTACAATGAGCAGTTCTTC. Translating it yields CASRLYNEQFF.

The chain employs TRBV5-1 and TRBJ1-1; 8 positions agree with TRBD1. The CDR3 spans 18 residues. In germline, CDR1 is SGHRS, CDR2 YFSETQ. V shed 0 bases and J 0 bases; nucleotides not matched to a gene: 10. The CDR3 here is CASSLADRGGVMNTEAFF. As DNA, the CDR3 is TGCGCCAGCAGCTTGGCCGACAGGGGAGGAGTCATGAACACTGAAGCTTTCTTT.

The chain is built from TRBV5-5 and TRBJ1-2; 7 bases are shared with TRBD1. The germline V gene encodes CDR1 SGHKS and CDR2 YYEKEE (reference sequence). V was pared by 3 bases and J by 4 bases, with 6 bases of the junction left unmatched. The length of the CDR3 is 14 residues. The CDR3 DNA reads as TGTGCCAGCAGCTCAACGGGACAGATCTATGGCTACACCTTC. It specifies CASSSTGQIYGYTF.

The rearrangement links TRBV4-2 to TRBJ2-2; unclear D gene. Germline V gene lookup returns CDR1 LGHNA and CDR2 YNFKEQ. This CDR3 is 16 amino acids long. Trimming took off 1 base at V and 0 bases at J, with 9 bases between the two ends. CDR3 in amino acids: CASSQVIGTNTGELFF. DNA of the CDR3: TGTGCCAGCAGCCAAGTTATCGGTACGAACACCGGGGAGCTGTTTTTT.

This clone was seen just once. This chain links TRBV18 with TRBJ1-1, with a tentative D call TRBD1 (6 bases). The CDR3 covers 14 residues. Trimming stripped 6 bases from V and 4 bases from J, with 15 bases between. The germline V gene has CDR1 KGHSH and CDR2 LQKENI. The CDR3 DNA is TGTGCCAGCTCCCTACAGGGCGGAAGCACTGAAGCTTTCTTT. This gives the protein CASSLQGGSTEAFF.

The chain joins TRBV4-1 to TRBJ2-1, with 9 positions matching TRBD2. The trim removed 4 bases at V and 4 bases at J, leaving 5 bases unmatched. The CDR3 is 15 residues long. The germline V gene has CDR1 MGHRA and CDR2 YSYEKL. The CDR3 is CASSPSGGWYNEQFF. The CDR3 DNA sequence: TGCGCCAGCAGCCCGAGCGGGGGGTGGTACAATGAGCAGTTCTTC.

The V call is TRBV27, the J call TRBJ1-2, with TRBD1 matching 8 bases. After removal of 5 bases from V and 4 bases from J, the junction contained 12 bases not matched to a gene. This CDR3 contains 16 residues. Germline assignment: CDR1 MNHEY and CDR2 SMNVEV (reference sequence). CDR3 in amino acids: CASSPGQGSYLYGYTF. CDR3 sequence (DNA): TGTGCCAGCAGTCCCGGACAGGGCTCTTATCTCTATGGCTACACCTTC.